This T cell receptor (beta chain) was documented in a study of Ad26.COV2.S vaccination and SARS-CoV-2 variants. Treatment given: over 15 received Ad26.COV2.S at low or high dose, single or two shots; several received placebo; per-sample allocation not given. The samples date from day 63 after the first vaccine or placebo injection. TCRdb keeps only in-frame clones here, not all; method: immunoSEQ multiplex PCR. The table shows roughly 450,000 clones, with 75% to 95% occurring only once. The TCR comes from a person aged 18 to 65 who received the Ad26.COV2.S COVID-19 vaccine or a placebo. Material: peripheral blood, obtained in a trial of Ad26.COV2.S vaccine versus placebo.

The CDR3 sequence is CASSPIMDSPLHF. Written as DNA, the CDR3 is TGTGCCAGCAGCCCGATCATGGATTCACCCCTCCACTTT. The chain is built from TRBV11-2 and TRBJ1-6; no firm D call. V was trimmed by 5 bases and J by 8 bases, leaving 10 bases between them. This CDR3 comprises 13 residues. Germline CDR1 SGHAT, CDR2 FQNNGV.